This T cell receptor (beta chain) was captured in a study of blood T cell dynamics during melanoma immunotherapy. Overall study: First-line therapy was either pembrolizumab or nivolumab with ipilimumab for metastatic melanoma. General study results and limits: Clones driving repertoire changes may be melanoma-specific or general immune activation.

Sequenced by immunoSEQ multiplex PCR; TCRdb stores in-frame clones only, minus some. The table has 17,000 or so clones, 65% to 90% seen once. About this clone itself: The antigen remains unidentified.

The length of the CDR3 is 13 residues. Germline V gives CDR1 PRHDT, CDR2 FYEKMQ (reference sequence). The V gene lost 5 bases and the J gene lost 7 bases, with 12 bases spanning the gap. Time point given: pre-treatment baseline. At 12 weeks after first infusion, RECIST 1.1 defined response for most patients. Prior systemic cancer therapy, immunosuppressant use and other active malignancies excluded patients. Sequencing used blood, obtained from a patient treated with checkpoint blockade. This TCR was recovered from a human donor with melanoma. The rearrangement links TRBV13 to TRBJ2-1, with no clear D. The CDR3 bases are TGTGCCAGCAGCCGACGCGGAGCGAATGAGCAGTTCTTC. Its translation is CASSRRGANEQFF.